The rows below give T cell receptor beta chains drawn from one sample of a study of OX40 agonist ivuxolimab in advanced cancers. Assay: immunoSEQ multiplex PCR; the TCRdb copy retains only in-frame clones and omits some. The sample yields about 64,000 clones, approximately 80% seen once. Sequencing used CD4+ or CD8+ T cells sorted from blood, obtained in a trial of the OX40 agonist ivuxolimab. These receptors all stem from an adult with an advanced solid tumor such as melanoma, head and neck, liver or kidney cancer. Both conserved end residues are part of each CDR3. The order of the fields is J gene, V gene, CDR3 protein.

TRBJ2-3 | TRBV18 | CASSPRDYPSTDTQYF
TRBJ2-3 | TRBV27 | CASSFVVTDTQYF
TRBJ1-2 | TRBV10-3 | CAIGPERYGYTF
TRBJ1-5 | TRBV7-8 | CASSLANNQPQHF
TRBJ1-3 | TRBV29-1 | CSVDGSPSGNTIYF
TRBJ2-7 | TRBV6-4 | CASRGRGPYEQYF
TRBJ1-2 | TRBV6-1 | CASSGQGYGYTF
TRBJ1-6 | TRBV27 | CASSFSGAISPLHF
TRBJ1-1 | TRBV7-2 | CATYFGQIDTEAFF
TRBJ2-2 | TRBV29-1 | CSVRQGGRTGELFF
TRBJ1-1 | TRBV14 | CASSQGGLRAFF
TRBJ2-7 | TRBV19 | CASSARGGTGYEQYF
TRBJ2-7 | TRBV19 | CASRISSYEQYF
TRBJ2-7 | TRBV11-2 | CASSAGPSSYEQYF
TRBJ1-5 | TRBV19 | CASNIAHSNQPQHF
TRBJ1-3 | TRBV19 | CASSIDRTSGNTIYF
TRBJ1-1 | TRBV5-1 | CASSLGPRQGIPEAFF
TRBJ2-3 | TRBV5-4 | CASSGGVAATSTDTQYF
TRBJ1-5 | TRBV6-5 | CASSYQGEQPQHF
TRBJ1-1 | TRBV2 | CASSDLGGLNTEAFF